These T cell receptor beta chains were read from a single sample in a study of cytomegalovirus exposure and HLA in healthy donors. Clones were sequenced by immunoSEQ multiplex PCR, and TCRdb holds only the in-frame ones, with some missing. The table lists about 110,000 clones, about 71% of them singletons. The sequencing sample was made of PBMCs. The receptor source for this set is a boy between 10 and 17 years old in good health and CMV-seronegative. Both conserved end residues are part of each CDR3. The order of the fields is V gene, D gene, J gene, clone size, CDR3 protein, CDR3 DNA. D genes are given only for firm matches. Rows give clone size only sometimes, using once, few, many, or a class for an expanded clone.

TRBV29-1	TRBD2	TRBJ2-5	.	CSVARGDETQYF	TGCAGCGTTGCTCGGGGGGACGAGACCCAGTACTTC
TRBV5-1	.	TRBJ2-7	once	CASSPGLQNVYEQYF	TGCGCCAGCAGCCCTGGGCTCCAGAACGTCTACGAGCAGTACTTC
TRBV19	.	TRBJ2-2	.	CASSIERRAGELFF	TGTGCCAGTAGTATAGAAAGGAGGGCCGGGGAGCTGTTTTTT
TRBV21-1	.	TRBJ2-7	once	CASSKDRGAGGPYEQYF	TGTGCCAGCAGCAAAGATCGCGGGGCAGGGGGACCCTACGAGCAGTACTTC
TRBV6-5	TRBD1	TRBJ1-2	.	CASSYEQGVFRKGYTF	TGTGCCAGCAGTTACGAACAGGGGGTCTTCCGTAAGGGCTACACCTTC
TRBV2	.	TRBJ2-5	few	CASRGLSLEETQYF	TGTGCCAGCAGGGGCCTAAGTCTTGAAGAGACCCAGTACTTC
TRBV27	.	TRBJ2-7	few	CASSPGVTYEQYF	TGTGCCAGCAGCCCCGGGGTTACCTACGAGCAGTACTTC
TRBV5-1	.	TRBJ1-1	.	CASSLVSPVRGNTEAFF	TGCGCCAGCAGCTTGGTTTCACCGGTGAGAGGGAACACTGAAGCTTTCTTT
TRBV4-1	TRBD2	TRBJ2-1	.	CASSQGSGRGGEQFF	TGCGCCAGCAGCCAAGGTAGCGGGAGAGGTGGTGAGCAGTTCTTC
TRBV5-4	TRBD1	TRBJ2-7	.	CASSPTGAYEQYF	TGTGCCAGCAGCCCCACAGGGGCCTACGAGCAGTACTTC
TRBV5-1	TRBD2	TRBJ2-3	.	CASSPGLGADTQYF	TGCGCCAGCAGCCCGGGACTAGGGGCAGATACGCAGTATTTT
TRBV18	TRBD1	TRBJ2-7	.	CASSPTTPGQGSYEQYF	TGTGCCAGCTCACCCACTACCCCGGGACAGGGGTCCTACGAGCAGTACTTC
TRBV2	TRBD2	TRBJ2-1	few	CASSGSSGEQFF	TGTGCCAGCAGTGGGTCTAGCGGTGAGCAGTTCTTC
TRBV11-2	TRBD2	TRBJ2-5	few	CASSPRGGGETQYF	TGTGCCAGCAGCCCTCGGGGCGGGGGAGAGACCCAGTACTTC
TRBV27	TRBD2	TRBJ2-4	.	CASSRGLAGGPRIQYF	TGTGCCAGCAGTAGGGGACTAGCGGGAGGGCCGCGCATTCAGTACTTC
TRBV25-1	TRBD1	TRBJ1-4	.	CDSRDRGGEKLFF	TGTGACAGCAGAGACAGGGGAGGTGAAAAACTGTTTTTT
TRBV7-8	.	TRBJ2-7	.	CASSPYSLTYEQYF	TGTGCCAGCAGCCCATATTCGCTGACATACGAGCAGTACTTC
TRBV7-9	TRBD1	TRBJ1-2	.	CASSLAGTDDGYTF	TGTGCCAGCAGCTTAGCTGGGACAGATGATGGCTACACCTTC
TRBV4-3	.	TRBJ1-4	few	CASSPMPGLTDEKLFF	TGCGCCAGCAGCCCCATGCCGGGACTAACGGATGAAAAACTGTTTTTT
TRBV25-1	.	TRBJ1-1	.	CASSARGLNTEAFF	TGTGCCAGCAGTGCCAGGGGTCTGAACACTGAAGCTTTCTTT
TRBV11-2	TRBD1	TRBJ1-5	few	CASSPHTGGNQPQHF	TGTGCCAGCAGCCCGCACACAGGGGGCAATCAGCCCCAGCATTTT
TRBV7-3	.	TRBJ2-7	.	CASSPGGPYEQYF	TGTGCCAGCAGCCCCGGGGGTCCCTACGAGCAGTACTTC
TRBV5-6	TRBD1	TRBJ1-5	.	CASSLLRDRDNQPQHF	TGTGCCAGCAGCTTGCTCCGGGACAGAGACAATCAGCCCCAGCATTTT
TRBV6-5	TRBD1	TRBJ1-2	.	CASSYSGTGEDGYTF	TGTGCCAGCAGTTACTCGGGGACAGGGGAGGATGGCTACACCTTC
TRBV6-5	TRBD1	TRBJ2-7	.	CASSYGQGAYEQYF	TGTGCCAGCAGTTACGGTCAGGGGGCATACGAGCAGTACTTC
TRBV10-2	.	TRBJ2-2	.	CASSLGTGELFF	TGCGCCAGCAGTCTCGGTACCGGGGAGCTGTTTTTT
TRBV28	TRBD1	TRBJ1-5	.	CASSGDRLDQPQHF	TGTGCCAGCAGTGGGGACAGGCTCGATCAGCCCCAGCATTTT
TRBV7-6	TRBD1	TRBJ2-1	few	CASSLDTGGYNEQFF	TGTGCCAGCAGCTTAGATACAGGGGGCTACAATGAGCAGTTCTTC
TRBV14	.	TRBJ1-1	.	CASRMGGDTEAFF	TGTGCCAGCAGAATGGGGGGGGACACTGAAGCTTTCTTT
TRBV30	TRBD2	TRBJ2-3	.	CASYRRKSGVGTDTQYF	TGTGCCTCCTACCGCCGGAAGAGCGGGGTTGGCACAGATACGCAGTATTTT
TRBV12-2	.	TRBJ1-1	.	CASRSFREANTEAFF	TGTGCAAGTCGCTCGTTCAGGGAGGCGAACACTGAAGCTTTCTTT
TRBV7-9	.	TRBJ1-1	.	CASSSQTVAEAFF	TGTGCCAGCAGCTCTCAGACAGTTGCTGAAGCTTTCTTT
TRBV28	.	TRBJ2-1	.	CASTLEEGASYNEQFF	TGTGCCAGCACCTTAGAGGAGGGGGCGTCCTACAATGAGCAGTTCTTC
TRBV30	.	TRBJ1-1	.	CAWSVARNTEAFF	TGTGCCTGGAGTGTGGCCAGGAACACTGAAGCTTTCTTT
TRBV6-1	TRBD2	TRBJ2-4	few	CASSEAGLAGAIAKNIQYF	TGTGCCAGCAGTGAAGCGGGACTAGCGGGGGCCATAGCCAAAAACATTCAGTACTTC
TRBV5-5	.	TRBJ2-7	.	CASSLGIRQATYEQYF	TGTGCCAGCAGCTTGGGGATTCGACAGGCTACTTACGAGCAGTACTTC
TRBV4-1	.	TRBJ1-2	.	CASMSLNYGYTF	TGCGCCAGCATGTCCCTTAACTATGGCTACACCTTC
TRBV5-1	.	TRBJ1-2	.	CASSTGYANYGYTF	TGCGCCAGCAGCACGGGGTACGCTAACTATGGCTACACCTTC